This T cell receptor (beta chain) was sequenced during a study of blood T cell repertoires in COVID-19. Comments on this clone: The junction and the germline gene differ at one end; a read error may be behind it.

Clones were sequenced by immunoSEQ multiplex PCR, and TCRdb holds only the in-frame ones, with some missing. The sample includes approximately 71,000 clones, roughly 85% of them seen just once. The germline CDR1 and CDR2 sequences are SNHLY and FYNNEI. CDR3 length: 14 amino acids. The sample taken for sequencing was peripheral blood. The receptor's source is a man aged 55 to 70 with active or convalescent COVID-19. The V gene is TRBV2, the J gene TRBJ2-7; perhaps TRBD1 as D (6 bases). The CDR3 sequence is CASSARQEAYKQYF. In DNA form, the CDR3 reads TGTGCCAGCAGTGCCCGACAGGAAGCCTACAAGCAGTACTTC.